A selection of T cell receptor beta chains follows, all from one sample in a study of blood T cell repertoires in COVID-19. Measured with immunoSEQ multiplex PCR; TCRdb has only the in-frame clones, and not every one. The sample includes about 370,000 clones, around 91% of them seen just once. Sample: PBMCs or T cells enriched from blood (not recorded which). The receptors stem from a man younger than 35 who had recovered from COVID-19. CDR3s include the opening cysteine and the closing phenylalanine or tryptophan. A D gene is named only where the DNA matches it firmly. Rows may omit the clone size; those that give it use once, few, many or a size class.

size	D	J	V	DNA	CDR3
.	.	TRBJ2-5	TRBV9	TGTGCCAGCAGCGTACTTTCGGGGGAGACCCAGTACTTC	CASSVLSGETQYF
.	TRBD1	TRBJ1-4	TRBV19	TGTGCCAGTAGTCGACAGGGACCTAATGAAAAACTGTTTTTT	CASSRQGPNEKLFF
.	TRBD1	TRBJ1-2	TRBV2	TGTGCCAGCAGCGGACAGGGGGCCCTCTATGGCTACACCTTC	CASSGQGALYGYTF
few	.	TRBJ2-1	TRBV7-2	TGTGCCAGCAGCTTAGCGGGGAGGCTAGCTAGTTACAATGAGCAGTTCTTC	CASSLAGRLASYNEQFF
.	.	TRBJ2-1	TRBV19	TGTGCCAGTAGTACTTCTGGGGTCAGGGGGGATGAGCAGTTCTTC	CASSTSGVRGDEQFF
.	.	TRBJ1-6	TRBV27	TGTGCCAGCATGGCAGGGTGGTCCTATAATTCACCCCTCCACTTT	CASMAGWSYNSPLHF
.	.	TRBJ1-4	TRBV6-6	TGTGCCAGCAGAACCCACAGGGTCGTCGGGGAAAAACTGTTTTTT	CASRTHRVVGEKLFF
.	.	TRBJ2-5	TRBV7-2	TGTGCCAGCAGCTCGACCGGACAGTTCCAAGAGACCCAGTACTTC	CASSSTGQFQETQYF
.	TRBD1	TRBJ1-3	TRBV5-1	TGCGCCAGCAGCTCCGGGACAGGGGCTGGAAACACCATATATTTT	CASSSGTGAGNTIYF
.	TRBD1	TRBJ1-5	TRBV27	TGTGCCAGCAGTTCGACAGGGGCCTATAATCAGCCCCAGCATTTT	CASSSTGAYNQPQHF
.	TRBD1	TRBJ1-5	TRBV7-3	TGTGCCAGCAGCCCAATCCAGGGGGAGAGGCAGCCCCAGCATTTT	CASSPIQGERQPQHF
.	.	TRBJ1-4	TRBV5-1	TGCGCCAGCAGAGAAGGGGTAAATGAAAAACTGTTTTTT	CASREGVNEKLFF
.	.	TRBJ1-1	TRBV2	TGTGCCAGCAGCAATAGGGGCGCTGAAGCTTTCTTT	CASSNRGAEAFF
.	.	TRBJ1-6	TRBV7-9	TGTGCCAGCAGCCCGTTAGCCAGCTCCTATAATTCACCCCTCCACTTT	CASSPLASSYNSPLHF
.	.	TRBJ2-6	TRBV5-5	TGTGCCAGCAGCTTGGTTTCGGGTGCAAGTGGGGCCAACGTCCTGACTTTC	CASSLVSGASGANVLTF
once	TRBD2	TRBJ2-3	TRBV7-6	TGTGCCAGCAGCTTGCTGCCCGCGGGGGTGAGCACAGATACGCAGTATTTT	CASSLLPAGVSTDTQYF
few	TRBD2	TRBJ2-1	TRBV3-1/TRBV3-2	TGTGCCAGCAGCCTAGCGGGGGCCGGCAATGAGCAGTTCTTC	CASSLAGAGNEQFF
.	.	TRBJ1-2	TRBV28	TGTGCCAGCAGCCGAAACCCGACAGGTGTCTATGGCTACACCTTC	CASSRNPTGVYGYTF
few	TRBD1	TRBJ1-5	TRBV7-2	TGTGCCAGCAGCTTAGACAGGGGGCTCGGGGGTCAGCCCCAGCATTTT	CASSLDRGLGGQPQHF
.	.	TRBJ1-5	TRBV28	TGTGCCAGCAGTTTCGCCGGTTTCAATCAGCCCCAGCATTTT	CASSFAGFNQPQHF
few	TRBD1	TRBJ1-4	TRBV9	TGTGCCAGCTCCGGGACAGGGGGTGAAAAACTGTTTTTT	CASSGTGGEKLFF
.	TRBD2	TRBJ2-3	TRBV20-1	TGCAGTGCTAGTTCCGGGGGGGGGCGCACAGATACGCAGTATTTT	CSASSGGGRTDTQYF
.	TRBD1	TRBJ2-7	TRBV5-6	TGTGCCAGCAGCTTGCGCGGACAGGGCCTTAGCTCCTACGAGCAGTACTTC	CASSLRGQGLSSYEQYF
.	.	TRBJ2-7	TRBV18	TGTGCCAGCTCACCAAGCCTTGGGGGGATCTACGAGCAGTACTTC	CASSPSLGGIYEQYF
.	.	TRBJ1-3	TRBV27	TGTGCCAGCAGTTCTCAGGGCTCTGGAAACACCATATATTTT	CASSSQGSGNTIYF
.	.	TRBJ2-3	TRBV6-5	TGTGCCAGCAGTTACTCCAGAGGCCCAGATACGCAGTATTTT	CASSYSRGPDTQYF
.	.	TRBJ2-1	TRBV4-1	TGCGCCAGCAGCCAAGCCTGGTCCGGGAATGAGCAGTTCTTC	CASSQAWSGNEQFF
.	.	TRBJ1-1	TRBV18	TGTGCCAGCTCAGTGGACAGAAACACTGAAGCTTTCTTT	CASSVDRNTEAFF
many	.	TRBJ1-1	TRBV7-2	TGTGCCAGCAGCTACGGGGGGTGGGACACTGAAGCTTTCTTT	CASSYGGWDTEAFF
.	.	TRBJ2-3	TRBV6-2/TRBV6-3	TGTGCCAGCAGTTATCGGGTAGGCACAGATACGCAGTATTTT	CASSYRVGTDTQYF
.	.	TRBJ2-7	TRBV5-1	TGCGCCAGCAGTGGGACGGGGGACTTCCCGATCTACGAGCAGTACTTC	CASSGTGDFPIYEQYF
.	.	TRBJ2-1	TRBV27	TGTGCCAGCGCAATATTAACTAGCTCGCACAATGAGCAGTTCTTC	CASAILTSSHNEQFF
.	TRBD1	TRBJ2-3	TRBV6-5	TGTGCCAGCCGGTTGGGACAGACCATTCCAGATACGCAGTATTTT	CASRLGQTIPDTQYF
once	TRBD1	TRBJ2-1	TRBV6-5	TGTGCCAGCCCGAGACAGGGGGTATCCTACAATGAGCAGTTCTTC	CASPRQGVSYNEQFF
.	TRBD1	TRBJ2-7	TRBV11-2	TGTGCCAGCAGCAGACTGACAGGGGCGCGCGAGCAGTACTTC	CASSRLTGAREQYF
.	.	TRBJ1-2	TRBV3-1/TRBV3-2	TGTGCCAGCAGCCAATTAACTAACTATGGCTACACCTTC	CASSQLTNYGYTF
.	.	TRBJ1-2	TRBV9	TGTGCCAGCAGCGTAGCTCAGGGAAAGGGCTATGGCTACACCTTC	CASSVAQGKGYGYTF
few	.	TRBJ1-1	TRBV5-1	TGCGCCAGCAGCCTCTTGGGCCAGGGGAACACTGAAGCTTTCTTT	CASSLLGQGNTEAFF
.	.	TRBJ1-2	TRBV1	TGCACCAGCAGCCCATGGGGGGGGCGTGATGGCTACACCTTC	CTSSPWGGRDGYTF
.	.	TRBJ2-1	TRBV19	TGTGCCAGTAGCCGGGAGTTCGACAATGAGCAGTTCTTC	CASSREFDNEQFF
few	.	TRBJ2-3	TRBV9	TGTGCCAGCAGCGTAGGTTCCAGGCGGGAAGATACGCAGTATTTT	CASSVGSRREDTQYF
.	TRBD2	TRBJ2-1	TRBV10-1	TGCGCCGCTTCGGCTAGCGGGAGTCTAGATGAGCAGTTCTTC	CAASASGSLDEQFF
.	TRBD1	TRBJ1-5	TRBV11-3	TGTGCCAGCAGCTTAGATTGTAGGACAGGGCCCGGCAATCAGCCCCAGCATTTT	CASSLDCRTGPGNQPQHF
.	.	TRBJ2-7	TRBV28	TGTGCCAGCAGTTCCTCCTCCTACGAGCAGTACTTC	CASSSSSYEQYF
.	TRBD2	TRBJ2-5	TRBV5-4	TGTGCCAGCAGCTTCCGGGGGGGAGGTGAGACCCAGTACTTC	CASSFRGGGETQYF